This is a list of T cell receptor beta chains from one sample in a study of cytomegalovirus exposure and HLA in healthy donors. Profiling relied on immunoSEQ multiplex PCR, and the TCRdb table lists in-frame clones only, not all of them. The sample includes about 130,000 clones, roughly 89% of them seen just once. Sequenced material: PBMCs. All receptors derive from a woman aged 18 to 35 in good health and CMV-seronegative. CDR3s include the opening cysteine and the closing phenylalanine or tryptophan. A D gene is named only where the DNA matches it firmly. A row's size may be missing; if present it is once, few, many or a size class.

>NA|17|TRBJ2-2|NA|TRBV19
TGTGCCAGTAGTACCCTAAGTAGGGAAGGGGACACCGGGGAGCTGTTTTTT
CASSTLSREGDTGELFF
>NA|16|TRBJ1-3|NA|TRBV6-1
TGTGCCAGCAGTGAAGAGCAGTGGAGGGGTGGAAACACCATATATTTT
CASSEEQWRGGNTIYF
>NA|13|TRBJ2-2|NA|TRBV7-6
TGTGCCAGCAGCACTAACAGGGAAAGGGAGCTGTTTTTT
CASSTNRERELFF
>NA|14|TRBJ2-7|NA|TRBV29-1
TGCAGCGCCGGGAGGGGACAGGGTCCCTACGAGCAGTACTTC
CSAGRGQGPYEQYF
>NA|13|TRBJ1-3|NA|TRBV5-1
TGCGCCAGCGCCGGGAGCTCTGGAAACACCATATATTTT
CASAGSSGNTIYF
>few|14|TRBJ1-2|TRBD1|TRBV5-1
TGCGCCAGCAGCTCGACAGGGGGCGCCTATGGCTACACCTTC
CASSSTGGAYGYTF
>NA|14|TRBJ2-7|TRBD2|TRBV10-3
TGTGCCCTGGGGGAGGGGCTCAGCTCCTACGAGCAGTACTTC
CALGEGLSSYEQYF
>NA|15|TRBJ1-2|NA|TRBV6-5
TGTGCCAGCAGTTACTCCGGCGGGCCCGGCCTTCAGCACACCTTC
CASSYSGGPGLQHTF
>NA|15|TRBJ1-1|NA|TRBV27
TGTGCCAGCAGTTTTGGTTGGGGGGGCCGGTATGAAGCTTTCTTT
CASSFGWGGRYEAFF
>NA|15|TRBJ1-1|NA|TRBV6-1
TGTGCCAGCAGTGAAGAGGGAGGCGGGGGGGTGCGAGCTTTCTTT
CASSEEGGGGVRAFF
>NA|13|TRBJ1-3|NA|TRBV10-3
TGTGCCACAACAACGGCGGGGGGAAACACCATATATTTT
CATTTAGGNTIYF
>NA|13|TRBJ1-2|TRBD1|TRBV6-5
TGTGCCAGCTACAGGGGGCGGGTCTATGGCTACACCTTC
CASYRGRVYGYTF
>NA|14|TRBJ2-7|TRBD1|TRBV6-5
TGTGCCAGCAGTTTCGGGACAGGATACTACGAGCAGTACTTC
CASSFGTGYYEQYF
>NA|13|TRBJ2-5|NA|TRBV7-3
TGTGCCAGCAGCTTAATCGAGCGGCGGGACCAGTACTTC
CASSLIERRDQYF
>NA|14|TRBJ1-5|NA|TRBV5-6
TGTGCCAGCAGCTTGGGTCAGTTCAATCAGCCCCAGCATTTT
CASSLGQFNQPQHF
>NA|16|TRBJ2-3|TRBD2|TRBV2
TGTGCCAACCCGCGGACTAGCGGGGGGCACACAGATACGCAGTATTTT
CANPRTSGGHTDTQYF
>NA|16|TRBJ1-2|TRBD1|TRBV5-4
TGTGCCAGCAGCGTAGACAGGGGGTTCGGGGGCAATGGCTACACCTTC
CASSVDRGFGGNGYTF
>NA|16|TRBJ1-2|TRBD1|TRBV6-5
TGTGCCAGCAGTTACGAGACAGGGGAGAGTCGGTTTGGCTACACCTTC
CASSYETGESRFGYTF
>few|14|TRBJ1-2|NA|TRBV6-1
TGTGCCACCACCGAGACAGTCAATCGCTATGGCTACACCTTC
CATTETVNRYGYTF
>once|14|TRBJ1-1|TRBD1|TRBV10-3
TGTGCCACCATAAGGACAGGTCCTAACACTGAAGCTTTCTTT
CATIRTGPNTEAFF
>NA|13|TRBJ1-2|NA|TRBV5-6
TGTGCCAGCAGCTTGGGTCAGATCTATGGCTACACCTTC
CASSLGQIYGYTF
>NA|15|TRBJ2-1|NA|TRBV11-3
TGTGCCAGCAGCTTAGACCCGATGAGATCGGGTGAGCAGTTCTTC
CASSLDPMRSGEQFF
>NA|17|TRBJ1-6|TRBD1|TRBV18
TGTGCCAGCTCAACTGACAGGGGAATCTCCTATAATTCACCCCTCCACTTT
CASSTDRGISYNSPLHF
>NA|13|TRBJ2-5|TRBD2|TRBV6-5
TGTGCCAGCAGTCGGACTAGGCAAGAGACCCAGTACTTC
CASSRTRQETQYF
>NA|13|TRBJ2-5|NA|TRBV7-2
TGTGCCAGCAGCTTATCGATAAACGAGGCCCAGTACTTC
CASSLSINEAQYF
>once|13|TRBJ1-1|TRBD1|TRBV10-3
TGTGCCTCATCCGGGACAGCGGCCACTGAAGCTTTCTTT
CASSGTAATEAFF
>NA|14|TRBJ2-7|NA|TRBV4-1
TGCGCCAGCAGCCAAGGGACAGGACTATACGAGCAGTACTTC
CASSQGTGLYEQYF
>NA|11|TRBJ2-7|NA|TRBV2
TGTGCCAGCACGCGCCTACACGAGCAGTACTTC
CASTRLHEQYF
>NA|18|TRBJ2-2|NA|TRBV19
TGTGCCAGTAGAACTAGGATGGACGGGACTCCCCCAACCGGGGAGCTGTTTTTT
CASRTRMDGTPPTGELFF
>NA|17|TRBJ2-7|TRBD1|TRBV9
TGTGCCAGCAGCGTAGGAATCGGACAGGGGGTCCCCTACGAGCAGTACTTC
CASSVGIGQGVPYEQYF
>NA|15|TRBJ2-7|NA|TRBV6-6
TGTGCCAGCACCGTAATAGCGGAACCCTCCTACGAGCAGTACTTC
CASTVIAEPSYEQYF